This T cell receptor beta chain came from a study of sequential checkpoint blockade in melanoma. Regarding treatment: randomized to nivolumab then ipilimumab (arm A) or the reverse (arm B). The ends lost 2 bases at V and 6 bases at J; junction bases unmatched: 7. Germline V gene data show CDR1 as SEHNR and CDR2 as FQNEAQ (reference sequence). CDR3 length: 16 amino acids. Data came from immunoSEQ multiplex PCR; TCRdb stores just in-frame clones and leaves some out. The sample lists under 9,500 clones; 57% were seen once. Sequencing was performed on CD8+ T cells sorted from blood (inferred from file names), taken from a patient given nivolumab and ipilimumab in sequence. The chain joins TRBV7-9 to TRBJ2-3, with TRBD2 matching 11 bases. This TCR came from a human donor with melanoma. CDR3: CASSLRLAGLRDTQYF. The DNA for the CDR3 is TGTGCCAGCAGCTTACGACTAGCGGGGCTCCGGGATACGCAGTATTTT.